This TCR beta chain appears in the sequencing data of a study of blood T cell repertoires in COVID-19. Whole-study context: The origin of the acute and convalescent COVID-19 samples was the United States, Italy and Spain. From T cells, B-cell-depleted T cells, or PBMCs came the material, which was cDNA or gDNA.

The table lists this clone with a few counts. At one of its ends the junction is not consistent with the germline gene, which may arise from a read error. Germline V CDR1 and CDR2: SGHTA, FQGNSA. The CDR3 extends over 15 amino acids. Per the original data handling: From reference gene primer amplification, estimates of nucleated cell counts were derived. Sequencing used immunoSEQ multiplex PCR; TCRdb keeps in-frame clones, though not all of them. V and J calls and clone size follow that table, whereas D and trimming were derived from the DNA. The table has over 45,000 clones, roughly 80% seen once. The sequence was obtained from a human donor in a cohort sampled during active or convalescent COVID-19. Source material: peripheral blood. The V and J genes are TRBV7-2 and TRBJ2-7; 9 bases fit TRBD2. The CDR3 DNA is TGTGCCAGCCAGCTAGCGGGGCAGGGCTCCCACGAGCAGTACTTC. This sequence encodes CASQLAGQGSHEQYF.